This TCR beta chain was sequenced during a study of patients and donors after allogeneic stem cell transplantation. CDR1 DFQATT and CDR2 SNEGSKA come from the germline V gene (reference sequence). V shed 2 bases and J shed 1 base, with 5 bases lying between them. The CDR3 consists of 12 residues. TCRdb fed the RT-PCR reads into MiXCR, producing one record per CDR3 protein. The sample has about 150,000 distinct CDR3 sequences; approximately 37% are singletons. This clonotype was observed a single time. Sequences were obtained from blood, either unsorted or a sorted T cell fraction (not recorded which). This chain links TRBV20-1 with TRBJ1-1; no reliable D call. The TCR comes from a human donor who was either an allogeneic HSCT recipient or a stem cell or donor lymphocyte infusion donor (not recorded which). It is not recorded whose cells these are; they may come from a transplant donor. This CDR3 reads CSARLRNTEAFF. For the CDR3, the DNA is TGCAGTGCTAGACTCCGGAACACTGAAGCTTTCTTT.